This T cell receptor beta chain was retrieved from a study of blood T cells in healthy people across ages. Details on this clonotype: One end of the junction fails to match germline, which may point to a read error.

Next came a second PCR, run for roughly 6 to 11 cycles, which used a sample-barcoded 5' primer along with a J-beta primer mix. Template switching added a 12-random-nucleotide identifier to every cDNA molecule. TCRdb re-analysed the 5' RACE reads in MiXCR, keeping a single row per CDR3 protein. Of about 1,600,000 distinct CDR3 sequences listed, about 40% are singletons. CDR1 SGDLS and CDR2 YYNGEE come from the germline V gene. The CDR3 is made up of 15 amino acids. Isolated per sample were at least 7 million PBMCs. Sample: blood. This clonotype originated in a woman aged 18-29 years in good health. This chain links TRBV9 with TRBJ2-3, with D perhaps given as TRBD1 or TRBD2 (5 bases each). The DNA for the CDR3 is TGTGCCGGCAGCGGCCGGGACGGCCGTCAAGATACGCAGTATTTT. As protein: CAGSGRDGRQDTQYF.